This entry features one T cell receptor (beta chain) sequence. The clone's antigen remains unknown. The sample holds no much larger clone one base away, and base qualities are not on file. According to the germline V gene, CDR1 reads MGHRA and CDR2 reads YSYEKL. There are 16 amino acids in the CDR3, from cysteine to phenylalanine inclusive. The CDR3 DNA has 48 bases and is translated from base 1. Trimming leaves V shorter by 3 bases and J shorter by 1 base, with the junction holding 8 bases beyond the gene matches. Enrolling through a virtual design, the prospective study's participants ranged in age from roughly 18 to 95 years and lived across some 23 United States geographic areas. In the prospective study, participants were assigned to cohorts based on the clinical history participants reported in a screening survey and a study questionnaire. In the prospective study, mobile phlebotomists collected whole blood, serum and a nasopharyngeal or oropharyngeal swab from each participant. Over a 2-month period, participants in the prospective study had the option of providing additional blood draws and questionnaires. Prospective study blood samples were shipped either frozen or at room temperature before DNA extraction.

This specimen belongs to a study of blood T cell repertoires in COVID-19 (dated by TCRdb to the early 2020s). Looking at the study overall: Collaborator samples came from the United States, Italy and Spain and covered acute and convalescent phases of COVID-19. Where available, HLA class I and class II types were taken from metadata supplied by the sample provider and were not determined by assay-based typing. The prospective study material was composed of cDNA or gDNA derived from T cells, B-cell-depleted T cells, or PBMCs. The dataset comprised deeply sampled blood TCRbeta repertoires from subjects exposed to, actively infected with, or recovered from COVID-19. The samples were drawn from two sources: the first 160 participants of the ongoing ImmuneRACE study, and about 1,300 subjects contributed by 6 global collaborators. Nearly every sample came with metadata listing a de-identified subject ID, COVID-19 status, age in years and sex. A freely available public database, intended as a resource for researchers studying the immune response to SARS-CoV-2, is where the repertoires were released.

The full study reports these points: The quantity of clinical and demographic metadata differed by source and by participant and was supplied without curation.

TCRbeta CDR3 regions were amplified from genomic DNA by means of the immunoSEQ Assay, a bias-controlled multiplex PCR. The paper's processing steps were these. Within the assay, amplification of reference gene primers was used to estimate how many nucleated cells each sample contained. Sequence reads were collapsed and filtered to measure the absolute abundance of every unique TCRbeta CDR3 rearrangement. For each sample, productive Simpson clonality was calculated by taking the square root of Simpson's diversity index across productive rearrangements. This immuneACCESS table, as held by TCRdb, lists in-frame sequences with V and J called but not all clones. Of the missing ones, under half trace to an unresolved V gene in checked studies; the others have no known cause. Clone size and V and J calls were adopted from that table, with D and trimming inferred from the DNA. The sample table shows about 220,000 clones, and 70% to 90% are seen once. Of the sample, over 2% falls within the top ten clones.

The sequence links TRBV4-1 to TRBJ1-2; 7 junctional bases match TRBD1. This TCR came from a woman aged 40 to 50 with acute COVID-19. The specimen was PBMCs or T cells enriched from blood (not recorded which). The nucleotide sequence is TGCGCCAGCAGCCATCGAACAGGGGATCGTAACTATGGCTACACCTTC. Translation gives CASSHRTGDRNYGYTF.